Presented here are 27 T cell receptor beta chains from one specimen sequenced in a study of blood T cell repertoires in COVID-19. Libraries were prepared by immunoSEQ multiplex PCR; TCRdb keeps only in-frame clonotypes and omits some of them. The table includes approximately 97,000 clones, more than 65% detected once. Sequencing used peripheral blood. The source of these receptors is a man between 60 and 75 years old with acute or convalescent COVID-19.

This clone has a single count. The V call is TRBV7-2, the J call TRBJ1-3; D possibly corresponds to TRBD1 (5 bases). The CDR3 runs 14 residues. CDR1 and CDR2 (germline): SGHTA, FQGNSA. Trimming removed 3 bases at V and 3 bases at J, with 9 bases between. In nucleotides, the CDR3 is TGTGCCAGCAGCTTGGGACTTGATGGAAACACCATATATTTT. Residues: CASSLGLDGNTIYF.

The V gene is TRBV18, the J gene TRBJ1-1; perhaps TRBD1 as D (6 bases). V was trimmed by 2 bases and J by 1 base, leaving 14 bases between them. CDR1 and CDR2 from the germline V gene are KGHSH and LQKENI. The length of the CDR3 is 16 residues. The DNA of the CDR3 is TGTGCCAGCTCACCAGAAGGGGGATATCAGAACACTGAAGCTTTCTTT. Its protein product is CASSPEGGYQNTEAFF.

The chain recombines TRBV7-6 with TRBJ2-3; D uncertain. V was pared by 2 bases and J by 2 bases, with 14 bases between. The CDR3 runs 16 residues. The germline CDR1 and CDR2 sequences are SGHVS and FNYEAQ. CDR3 in amino acids: CASSLINYPTTDTQYF. DNA for the CDR3: TGTGCCAGCAGCTTAATTAACTACCCCACCACAGATACGCAGTATTTT.

The chain is built from TRBV5-4 and TRBJ1-2; a possible D gene is TRBD1 (5 bases). Trimming left V 0 bases short and J 6 bases short, with 9 bases between. CDR3 length equals 13 residues. Germline CDR1 reads SGHNT; CDR2 reads YYREEE (reference sequence). In nucleotides, the CDR3 is TGTGCCAGCAGCTTGGTCAGGGTAAATGGCTACACCTTC. This gives the protein CASSLVRVNGYTF.

V is TRBV24-1 and J is TRBJ2-1, with unresolved D. CDR1 and CDR2 (germline): KGHDR, SFDVKD. The V gene lost 1 base and the J gene lost 7 bases, with 7 bases spanning the gap. The CDR3 totals 13 residues. The CDR3 DNA reads TGTGCCACCAGTGATTTTTGGCAGAATGAGCAGTTCTTC. This encodes CATSDFWQNEQFF.

The chain has TRBV19 and TRBJ2-1; 10 bases fit TRBD1. CDR1 and CDR2 (germline): LNHDA, SQIVND (reference sequence). V shed 4 bases, J shed 4 bases, and the junction held 4 bases outside the gene matches. The CDR3 sequence is 15 residues long. This CDR3 reads CASSRGQGSYNEQFF. CDR3 bases: TGTGCCAGTAGTAGGGGACAGGGGTCTTACAATGAGCAGTTCTTC.

This clone is a singleton in its sample. Written as DNA, the CDR3 is TGTGCCAGCAGCTTAGCCGGGACAGGGGGCGCGTTGAACACCGGGGAGCTGTTTTTT. Its translation is CASSLAGTGGALNTGELFF. The genes are TRBV7-8 and TRBJ2-2; 12 bases map to TRBD1. After removal of 0 bases from V and 1 base from J, the junction contained 6 bases not matched to a gene. From germline, CDR1 is SGHVS and CDR2 FQNEAQ. The CDR3 consists of 19 residues.

This clone appeared once. J is TRBJ1-3 and V is TRBV7-6; TRBD1 is a possible D gene (5 bases). V gave up 4 bases and J gave up 2 bases, with 12 bases separating them. Germline values: CDR1 SGHVS, CDR2 FNYEAQ. This CDR3 has 15 residues. This chain's CDR3 is CASSSGPGAGNTIYF. The CDR3 nucleotides read TGTGCCAGCAGCTCGGGGCCGGGAGCTGGAAACACCATATATTTT. Full variable domain (outside the CDR3, taken from reference TRBV7-6 and TRBJ1-3): GAGVSQSPRYKVTKRGQDVALRCDPISGHVSLYWYRQALGQGPEFLTYFNYEAQQDKSGLPNDRFSAERPEGSISTLTIQRTEQRDSAMYRCASSSGPGAGNTIYFGEGSWLTVV.

The chain carries TRBV29-1 and TRBJ1-2, with D hard to call. CDR3 size: 12 residues. CDR1 and CDR2 (germline): SQVTM, ANQGSEA. Trimming cost V 2 bases and J 3 bases, with 7 bases left between them. The CDR3 nucleotides read TGCAGCGTTGAAACCGGGTACTATGGCTACACCTTC. Translated: CSVETGYYGYTF.

The rearrangement links TRBV5-1 to TRBJ2-7; 9 bases align to TRBD1. The V segment lost 0 bases and the J segment 5 bases; nucleotides outside the gene matches: 6. Germline CDR1 SGHRS, CDR2 YFSETQ. This CDR3 has 15 residues. CDR3 loop: CASSLERTGAHEQYF. As DNA, the CDR3 is TGCGCCAGCAGCTTGGAAAGGACAGGGGCTCACGAGCAGTACTTC. Complete variable domain (other parts from reference TRBV5-1 and TRBJ2-7): KAGVTQTPRYLIKTRGQQVTLSCSPISGHRSVSWYQQTPGQGLQFLFEYFSETQRNKGNFPGRFSGRQFSNSRSEMNVSTLELGDSALYLCASSLERTGAHEQYFGPGTRLTVT.

V usage is TRBV15 and J usage is TRBJ2-4, with 12 positions matching TRBD2. From germline, CDR1 is LNHNV and CDR2 YYDKDF (reference sequence). Trimming at V came to 4 bases and at J to 1 base, leaving 11 bases not matched to a gene. The CDR3 covers 19 residues. The CDR3 sequence: CATSTPSLGLAGAKNIQYF. CDR3 nucleotides: TGTGCCACCAGCACGCCATCACTAGGACTAGCGGGGGCCAAAAACATTCAGTACTTC.

The rearrangement uses TRBV6-2 or TRBV6-3 and TRBJ2-4, with 10 bases that match TRBD2. The CDR3 covers 16 residues. Germline V gene data show CDR1 as MNHEY and CDR2 as SVGEGT. The J segment lost 8 bases and the V segment lost 2 bases, leaving 9 bases of the junction unmatched. The DNA of the CDR3 is TGTGCCAGCAGTTACATTTCTAGCGGGAGTGGTCACATTCAGTACTTC. Its protein is CASSYISSGSGHIQYF.

This chain joins TRBV10-2 and TRBJ2-7; D is unclear. V lost 7 bases and J 3 bases, leaving 16 bases between the germline ends. Germline loops: CDR1 WSHSY, CDR2 SAAADI. The CDR3 extends over 14 amino acids. This chain's CDR3 is CASTPGSGDYEQYF. The CDR3 nucleotides read TGCGCCAGCACCCCCGGGTCTGGCGACTACGAGCAGTACTTC.

The count of this clone is one. This chain connects TRBV6-5 to TRBJ2-7, with 10 bases lining up with TRBD1. CDR1 and CDR2 from the germline V gene are MNHEY and SVGAGI. The CDR3 sequence is 16 residues long. V dropped 0 bases and J dropped 0; count of bases not matched to a gene: 2. CDR3 sequence (DNA): TGTGCCAGCAGTTACTCGTGGACAGGGGGCTCCTACGAGCAGTACTTC. It yields the protein CASSYSWTGGSYEQYF.

The chain uses TRBV19 and TRBJ2-3; D possibly corresponds to TRBD1 (5 bases). V gave up 2 bases and J gave up 1 base, with 13 bases separating them. Germline V gene sequence: CDR1 LNHDA, CDR2 SQIVND (reference sequence). CDR3 length: 16 amino acids. The CDR3 bases are TGTGCCAGTAGTATATTCCAGGGTATCGGCACAGATACGCAGTATTTT. This codes for CASSIFQGIGTDTQYF.

The rearrangement uses TRBV18 and TRBJ2-1, with 8 bases that match TRBD2. V was pared by 1 base and J by 6 bases, with 5 bases of the junction left unmatched. CDR1 is KGHSH, CDR2 LQKENI, per germline. This CDR3 is built from 15 residues. CDR3 bases: TGTGCCAGCTCACCACGGAGCGGGAGTACCAATGAGCAGTTCTTC. This translates into CASSPRSGSTNEQFF.

The chain recombines TRBV5-1 with TRBJ2-7; 7 bases match TRBD1. The CDR3 is made up of 15 amino acids. The trim removed 4 bases at V and 0 bases at J, leaving 7 bases unmatched. Per germline, CDR1 SGHRS and CDR2 YFSETQ. CDR3 coding DNA: TGCGCCAGCAGCCCCGGACAGGCAAGCTCCTACGAGCAGTACTTC. Protein product: CASSPGQASSYEQYF.

This chain links TRBV7-2 with TRBJ2-7; 9 nucleotides line up with TRBD2. The CDR3 has 15 residues. Germline CDR1 is SGHTA and CDR2 is FQGNSA. Trimming cost V 1 base and J 2 bases; bases outside gene matches: 3. The CDR3 nucleotides read TGTGCCAGCAGCTTAGTATTAGCGGGGGCCTACGAGCAGTACTTC. The encoded protein is CASSLVLAGAYEQYF. The entire variable domain, with the rest obtained from reference TRBV7-2 and TRBJ2-7, is as follows: GAGVSQSPSNKVTEKGKDVELRCDPISGHTALYWYRQSLGQGLEFLIYFQGNSAPDKSGLPSDRFSAERTGGSVSTLTIQRTQQEDSAVYLCASSLVLAGAYEQYFGPGTRLTVT.

Turning to this clone: Other DNA sequences of this sample code for an identical CDR3. The chain recombines TRBV6-5 with TRBJ1-1; D is uncertain. CDR1 is MNHEY, CDR2 SVGAGI, per germline. The CDR3 covers 13 residues. V lost 2 bases and J 0 bases, leaving 4 bases between the germline ends. The CDR3 sequence: CASSYSMNTEAFF. The DNA of the CDR3 is TGTGCCAGCAGTTACAGCATGAACACTGAAGCTTTCTTT.

The rearrangement links TRBV4-1 to TRBJ1-5, with D perhaps TRBD1 (5 bases). CDR1 and CDR2 from the germline V gene are MGHRA and YSYEKL. V was clipped by 0 bases and J by 7 bases, with 10 bases between them. CDR3 length: 14 residues. In DNA form, the CDR3 reads TGCGCCAGCAGCCAAGAGGGGGGGGTCCAGCCCCAGCATTTT. Translating it yields CASSQEGGVQPQHF.

The genes are TRBV30 and TRBJ1-1, with 7 positions matching TRBD1. The germline CDR1 and CDR2 sequences are GTSNPN and SVGIG (reference sequence). The CDR3 length is 11 residues. V shed 8 bases, J shed 8 bases, and the junction held 8 bases outside the gene matches. In DNA, the CDR3 is TGTGCCACAGGACAGGCGATAGAAGCTTTCTTT. It is translated as CATGQAIEAFF.

This chain joins TRBV7-9 and TRBJ2-4; D remains ambiguous. This CDR3 spans 11 amino acids. Germline-derived CDR1 and CDR2 are SEHNR and FQNEAQ (reference sequence). Trimming pared 1 base from V and 11 bases from J, leaving 6 bases between. The CDR3 sequence is CASSLEELQYF. In DNA, the CDR3 is TGTGCCAGCAGCTTAGAGGAGCTTCAGTACTTC.

The V and J genes are TRBV19 and TRBJ1-6; TRBD1 matches 8 bases. Germline lookup yields CDR1 LNHDA and CDR2 SQIVND (reference sequence). This CDR3 region has 14 residues. V lost 6 bases and J lost 5; bases outside the gene matches: 3. The CDR3 region has the DNA TGTGCCAGTAGGCTGACAGGGGATAATTCACCCCTCCACTTT. It translates to CASRLTGDNSPLHF.

This clone was seen ten or more times. The sample contains more than one DNA sequence encoding this CDR3. J is TRBJ1-2 and V is TRBV19; 9 bases fit TRBD1. Per the germline V gene, CDR1 is LNHDA and CDR2 is SQIVND (reference sequence). Trimming took 6 bases from V and 6 from J; bases not matched to a gene: 8. This CDR3 comprises 14 residues. CDR3 nucleotide sequence: TGTGCCAGTAGCGACAGGGGGGCTTGGGATGGCTACACCTTC. Translated, it gives CASSDRGAWDGYTF.

The J gene is TRBJ1-6, the V gene TRBV27, with D tentatively TRBD1 (6 bases). Germline loops: CDR1 MNHEY, CDR2 SMNVEV (reference sequence). This CDR3 contains 11 residues. The germline V and J ends were trimmed by 5 bases and 19 bases, with 15 bases remaining between them. The CDR3 DNA sequence: TGTGCCAGCAGTCCTACAGGGCCTGCTCACTTT. Protein product: CASSPTGPAHF.

This rearrangement joins TRBV10-1 to TRBJ1-3, with D hard to call. V was trimmed by 4 bases and J by 2 bases, leaving 9 bases between them. The CDR3 contains 14 residues. Looked up from germline, CDR1 is WNHNN and CDR2 is SYGVQD (reference sequence). This CDR3 reads CASSGRGTGNTIYF. In DNA form, the CDR3 reads TGCGCCAGCAGTGGACGAGGGACTGGAAACACCATATATTTT.

The CDR3 loop reads CASSAHVTVEKLFF. CDR3 DNA sequence: TGTGCCAGCAGTGCCCACGTGACAGTTGAAAAACTGTTTTTT. This sequence joins TRBV28 and TRBJ1-4; maybe TRBD1 (5 bases). Germline V gene data show CDR1 as MDHEN and CDR2 as SYDVKM. V was shortened by 5 bases and J by 7 bases, with 14 bases between the two germline ends. The CDR3 spans 14 residues.